The 27 T cell receptor beta chains given below trace back to one sample, sequenced in a study of CD8+ T cells in alopecia areata. The treatment here: oral pan-JAK inhibitor, 5-10 mg twice daily. In each case, RNA was isolated and then reverse transcribed into cDNA as the sequencing template. Produced via immunoSEQ multiplex PCR; TCRdb's table is partial and in-frame only. The sample yields 60,000 to 85,000 clones, around 65% seen once. The sample in question was CD8+ T cells sorted from blood, obtained at week 24, from a patient treated with tofacitinib. These receptors were obtained from a human donor with alopecia areata.

This clone has just a few counts. The chain couples TRBV5-1 to TRBJ2-1; 9 bases match TRBD2. The trim removed 2 bases at V and 4 bases at J, leaving 7 bases unmatched. Germline CDR1 reads SGHRS; CDR2 reads YFSETQ. The CDR3 runs to 16 residues. The DNA for the CDR3 is TGCGCCAGCAGCTTCGAGGCTAGCGGGGCTTACAATGAGCAGTTCTTC. Protein product: CASSFEASGAYNEQFF.

The rearrangement uses TRBV7-9 and TRBJ1-1; tentatively, D is TRBD1 (5 bases). Germline V gene data show CDR1 as SEHNR and CDR2 as FQNEAQ (reference sequence). Trimming stripped 5 bases from V and 8 bases from J, with 18 bases between. The CDR3 is 14 residues long. The CDR3 is CASSHTGPSTEAFF. CDR3 DNA: TGTGCCAGCAGCCACACGGGACCGAGCACCGAAGCTTTCTTT.

This clone has just a few counts. This sequence joins TRBV29-1 and TRBJ1-4; 8 positions agree with TRBD1. The CDR3 runs 14 residues. V lost 6 bases, J lost 0 bases, and 3 bases stayed unmatched. Germline V CDR1 and CDR2: SQVTM, ANQGSEA. CDR3 DNA sequence: TGCAGCGTACAGGGGGGTCCAACTAATGAAAAACTGTTTTTT. Protein product: CSVQGGPTNEKLFF.

This clone was seen just once. The V call is TRBV30, the J call TRBJ2-3, with 14 nucleotides matching TRBD2. V dropped 1 base and J dropped 4; count of bases not matched to a gene: 1. The CDR3 contains 15 residues. Per germline, CDR1 GTSNPN and CDR2 SVGIG (reference sequence). The CDR3 coding sequence is TGTGCCTGGAGTGAGGGACTAGCGGGAGCAGATACGCAGTATTTT. Protein: CAWSEGLAGADTQYF.

This clone was seen a few times. V usage is TRBV28 and J usage is TRBJ2-5; 8 nucleotides align to TRBD1. The CDR3 has 15 amino acids. Per the germline V gene, CDR1 is MDHEN and CDR2 is SYDVKM. The J segment lost 5 bases and the V segment lost 6 bases, leaving 11 bases of the junction unmatched. CDR3 nucleotides: TGTGCCAGCAGGGAGTCCGGACAGGGTAGGGAGACCCAGTACTTC. This translates into CASRESGQGRETQYF.

This clone was detected a few times. CDR3 sequence: CASSLLVGAGAVYEQYF. In DNA form, the CDR3 reads TGTGCCAGCAGTTTATTAGTGGGTGCGGGAGCGGTCTACGAGCAGTACTTC. The V gene is TRBV27, the J gene TRBJ2-7; 7 positions match TRBD2. V shed 1 base, J shed 3 bases, and the junction held 12 bases outside the gene matches. Germline V gene data show CDR1 as MNHEY and CDR2 as SMNVEV (reference sequence). This CDR3 is 17 amino acids long.

The chain combines TRBV13 with TRBJ2-1; the match to TRBD1 covers 7 bases. Losses at the gene ends were 5 bases for V and 4 bases for J; bases not matched to a gene: 8. The CDR3 totals 15 residues. CDR1 PRHDT and CDR2 FYEKMQ come from the germline V gene (reference sequence). The chain's CDR3 is CASSLQGVSYNEQFF. DNA for the CDR3: TGTGCCAGCAGCCTCCAGGGGGTATCGTACAATGAGCAGTTCTTC. The full variable domain, rest sourced from reference TRBV13 and TRBJ2-1, is AAGVIQSPRHLIKEKRETATLKCYPIPRHDTVYWYQQGPGQDPQFLISFYEKMQSDKGSIPDRFSAQQFSDYHSELNMSSLELGDSALYFCASSLQGVSYNEQFFGPGTRLTVL.

The chain uses TRBV28 and TRBJ2-3, with a possible D match to TRBD2 (5 bases). CDR3 size: 16 residues. In germline, CDR1 is MDHEN, CDR2 SYDVKM. V was shortened by 3 bases and J by 4 bases, with 17 bases between the two germline ends. CDR3 bases: TGTGCCAGCAGTTTGCGGGCATCATATCTTCCAGATACGCAGTATTTT. Protein: CASSLRASYLPDTQYF.

The chain recombines TRBV4-3 with TRBJ2-1, with D perhaps matching TRBD2 (6 bases). V was trimmed by 0 bases and J by 4 bases, leaving 10 bases between them. CDR1 is LGHNA, CDR2 YSLEER, per germline. This CDR3 has 15 amino acids. The CDR3 region is CASSQEWEAYNEQFF. The CDR3, as DNA: TGCGCCAGCAGCCAAGAATGGGAGGCTTACAATGAGCAGTTCTTC.

This clone was recorded once. The genes are TRBV9 and TRBJ2-1; 7 nucleotides line up with TRBD2. The V gene's germline CDR1 is SGDLS and CDR2 YYNGEE. V dropped 4 bases and J dropped 1; count of bases not matched to a gene: 5. The CDR3 contains 15 residues. The CDR3 nucleotides read TGTGCCAGCAGCCAAGCGGGATTATCCTACAATGAGCAGTTCTTC. This encodes CASSQAGLSYNEQFF.

J is TRBJ2-1 and V is TRBV2, with 10 bases lining up with TRBD2. The CDR3 totals 14 residues. V lost 4 bases, J lost 10 bases, and 7 bases stayed unmatched. Germline V CDR1 and CDR2: SNHLY, FYNNEI. DNA of the CDR3: TGTGCCAGCAGTGGGGTAGCGGGAGGTGGGGAGCAGTTCTTC. Translation: CASSGVAGGGEQFF.

V usage is TRBV4-1 and J usage is TRBJ1-4; no reliable D call. Deletions cut 9 bases from V and 8 bases from J, with 10 bases between. This CDR3 spans 11 amino acids. Germline values: CDR1 MGHRA, CDR2 YSYEKL. The CDR3 here is CASLYGEKLFF. In DNA, the CDR3 is TGCGCCAGTCTTTATGGGGAAAAACTGTTTTTT.

The chain recombines TRBV23-1 with TRBJ1-2, with D hard to call. TRBV23-1 is placed among ORFs of uncertain function. This CDR3 region has 12 residues. Trimming left V 7 bases short and J 8 bases short, with 14 bases between. CDR3 DNA sequence: TGCGCCAGCAAGCGTCCTACGCGGGGCTACACCTTC. Its translation: CASKRPTRGYTF.

The chain joins TRBV2 to TRBJ2-7, with D possibly TRBD1 on 6 matching bases. The V end lost 4 bases, the J end lost 1 base, and 11 bases lay between the germline ends. This CDR3 spans 14 amino acids. The V gene's germline CDR1 is SNHLY and CDR2 FYNNEI. CDR3 loop: CASSGETGSYEQYF. The CDR3 DNA sequence: TGTGCCAGCAGTGGCGAGACAGGTTCCTACGAGCAGTACTTC. Using reference TRBV2 and TRBJ2-7 for the parts outside the CDR3, the full variable domain is EPEVTQTPSHQVTQMGQEVILRCVPISNHLYFYWYRQILGQKVEFLVSFYNNEISEKSEIFDDQFSVERPDGSNFTLKIRSTKLEDSAMYFCASSGETGSYEQYFGPGTRLTVT.

The rearrangement links TRBV7-9 to TRBJ2-1; possible D gene TRBD2, 5 bases. Trimming stripped 5 bases from V and 8 bases from J, with 22 bases between. Per the germline V gene, CDR1 is SEHNR and CDR2 is FQNEAQ (reference sequence). CDR3 size: 16 residues. As DNA, the CDR3 is TGTGCCAGCAGCGAAGAGCGGCCGCCATTCTTTGATGAGCAGTTCTTC. Encoded protein: CASSEERPPFFDEQFF.

This chain connects TRBV7-2 to TRBJ1-2, with 8 bases that match TRBD1. Trimming cost V 3 bases and J 5 bases; bases outside gene matches: 14. Per germline, CDR1 SGHTA and CDR2 FQGNSA. The CDR3 is 17 residues long. The chain's CDR3 is CASSFIGRGRFGYGYTF. The CDR3 DNA is TGTGCCAGCAGCTTTATTGGCAGGGGGCGCTTCGGATATGGCTACACCTTC.

This clone was seen once. The chain carries TRBV5-1 and TRBJ2-1, with D maybe TRBD2 (5 bases). Trimming took 4 bases from V and 10 from J, leaving 12 bases between them. The V gene's germline CDR1 is SGHRS and CDR2 YFSETQ. This CDR3 spans 12 amino acids. The CDR3 sequence: CASSQEEFEQFF. CDR3 nucleotides: TGCGCCAGCAGCCAGGAGGAGTTCGAGCAGTTCTTC.

CDR3 coding DNA: TGTGCCAGCAGTTCCGTAGGGGGGGGCAGGAGTCCGTACAATGAGCAGTTCTTC. It translates to CASSSVGGGRSPYNEQFF. The chain couples TRBV27 to TRBJ2-1; perhaps TRBD2 as D (7 bases). Between the trimmed V and J ends, which lost 4 bases and 4 bases, there was a span of 23 bases. The CDR3 consists of 18 residues. Germline-derived CDR1 and CDR2 are MNHEY and SMNVEV (reference sequence).

The chain recombines TRBV6-5 with TRBJ2-3, with 9 bases that match TRBD2. In germline, CDR1 is MNHEY, CDR2 SVGAGI. The CDR3 loop spans 13 amino acids. CDR3 in amino acids: CAVLAGWTDTQYF. The DNA for the CDR3 is TGTGCGGTCCTAGCGGGGTGGACGGATACGCAGTATTTT.

The sample holds one count of this clone. A far larger clone lies a single base away; this is likely a read error. This sample also contains other DNA sequences that code for the same CDR3. V gene TRBV7-9 combines with J gene TRBJ2-7; no reliable D call. The CDR3 is 12 residues long. In germline, CDR1 is SEHNR, CDR2 FQNEAQ (reference sequence). V gave up 5 bases and J gave up 4 bases, with 9 bases separating them. In DNA form, the CDR3 reads TGTGCCAGCAGCCAAGATAGTTACGAGCAGTACTTC. This gives the protein CASSQDSYEQYF.

The gene calls are TRBV4-1 and TRBJ2-1; a weak D match, TRBD2 (6 bases). Germline loops: CDR1 MGHRA, CDR2 YSYEKL. This CDR3 is built from 15 residues. Trimming took 9 bases from V and 2 from J, leaving 17 bases between them. The CDR3: CASSPLGGAYNEQFF. The DNA for the CDR3 is TGCGCCAGTTCCCCGCTTGGCGGGGCCTACAATGAGCAGTTCTTC.

The chain joins TRBV7-9 to TRBJ2-3, with 8 nucleotides matching TRBD2. CDR1 is SEHNR and CDR2 is FQNEAQ in the germline V gene (reference sequence). V lost 4 bases and J lost 5; bases outside the gene matches: 17. The CDR3 is 18 residues long. Written as DNA, the CDR3 is TGTGCCAGCAGCTCCGGCTTTAGCGGGATTGGGGGGGAAGATACGCAGTATTTT. The encoded protein is CASSSGFSGIGGEDTQYF.

This clone was detected only once. This sequence joins TRBV25-1 and TRBJ2-3; D is possibly TRBD1 (6 bases). V was shortened by 3 bases and J by 0 bases, with 16 bases between the two germline ends. The CDR3 runs to 17 residues. Germline V CDR1 and CDR2: MGHDK, SYGVNS. The CDR3 here is CASSDRTAAISTDTQYF. The CDR3 region has the DNA TGTGCCAGCAGTGACCGGACAGCAGCTATTAGCACAGATACGCAGTATTTT.

The chain carries TRBV7-2 and TRBJ2-7; D gene ambiguous. This CDR3 contains 15 residues. The V and J ends lost 1 base and 2 bases respectively, with 12 bases between them. Germline loops: CDR1 SGHTA, CDR2 FQGNSA. The CDR3 nucleotides read TGTGCCAGCAGCTTAGATCCAACGGCCACCTACGAGCAGTACTTC. This translates into CASSLDPTATYEQYF.

The chain couples TRBV4-1 to TRBJ2-1, with TRBD2 matching over 9 bases. Trimming cost V 0 bases and J 7 bases; bases outside gene matches: 10. Germline values: CDR1 MGHRA, CDR2 YSYEKL. This CDR3 is built from 17 residues. The CDR3 DNA reads as TGCGCCAGCAGCCAAGAGTGGGCGGGGGGGCCGAATAATGAGCAGTTCTTC. Amino acids: CASSQEWAGGPNNEQFF.

This chain uses TRBV27 with TRBJ2-2; the D is unclear. Germline CDR1 and CDR2: MNHEY and SMNVEV (reference sequence). Deletions cut 5 bases from V and 4 bases from J, with 2 bases between. The CDR3 totals 11 residues. The CDR3 coding sequence is TGTGCCAGCAGTCTCACCGGGGAGCTGTTTTTT. Translating it yields CASSLTGELFF.

V usage is TRBV7-2 and J usage is TRBJ2-7, with D hard to call. The CDR3 consists of 13 residues. Germline values: CDR1 SGHTA, CDR2 FQGNSA. V was shortened by 3 bases and J by 0 bases, with 6 bases between the two germline ends. DNA for the CDR3: TGTGCCAGCAGCTTTCCCAGCTCCTACGAGCAGTACTTC. This encodes CASSFPSSYEQYF.